This TCR beta chain was captured in a study of shared clonotypes between healthy human individuals. In germline, CDR1 is MDHEN, CDR2 SYDVKM. The CDR3 is made up of 13 amino acids. Deletions cut 7 bases from V and 0 bases from J, with 7 bases between. TCRdb keeps only in-frame clones here, not all; method: immunoSEQ multiplex PCR. Among hundreds of thousands of clones, 73% were seen once, and the ten largest hold 1.5% to 2%. This clone was observed a handful of times. Other DNA sequences in this sample translate to the same CDR3. The source of this sequence is a woman under 40 in good health. The source material was memory CD4+ T cells sorted from blood. Subset defined: CD45RA-negative fraction. The chain couples TRBV28 to TRBJ1-5, with unresolved D. This chain's CDR3 is CASISGSNQPQHF. The CDR3 DNA reads TGTGCCAGCATTAGCGGTAGCAATCAGCCCCAGCATTTT.